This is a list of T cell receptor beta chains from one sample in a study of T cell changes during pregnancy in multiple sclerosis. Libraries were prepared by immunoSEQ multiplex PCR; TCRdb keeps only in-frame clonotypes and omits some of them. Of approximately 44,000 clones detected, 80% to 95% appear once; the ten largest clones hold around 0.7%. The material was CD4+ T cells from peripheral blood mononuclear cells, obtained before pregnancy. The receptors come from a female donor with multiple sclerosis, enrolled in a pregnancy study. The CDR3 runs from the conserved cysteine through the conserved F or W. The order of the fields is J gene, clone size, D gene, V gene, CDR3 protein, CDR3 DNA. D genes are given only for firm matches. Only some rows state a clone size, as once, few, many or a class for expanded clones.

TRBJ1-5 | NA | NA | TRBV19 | CASSILRHGNQPQHF | TGTGCCAGTAGTATACTGCGCCACGGCAATCAGCCCCAGCATTTT
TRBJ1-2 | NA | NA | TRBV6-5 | CASSYSTVRDYGYTF | TGTGCCAGCAGTTACTCGACAGTCCGGGACTATGGCTACACCTTC
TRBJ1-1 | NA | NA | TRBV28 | CASSIRRGYIIEAFF | TGTGCCAGCAGTATCCGCAGGGGATATATTATTGAAGCTTTCTTT
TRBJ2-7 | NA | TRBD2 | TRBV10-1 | CASSESAGSGESYEQYF | TGCGCCAGCAGTGAGTCCGCCGGTAGCGGGGAGTCCTACGAGCAGTACTTC
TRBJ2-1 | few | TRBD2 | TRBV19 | CASSPGLAGEVSSYNEQFF | TGTGCCAGTAGTCCGGGACTAGCGGGGGAGGTCAGTTCCTACAATGAGCAGTTCTTC
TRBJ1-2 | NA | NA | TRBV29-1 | CSGKQGSYGYTF | TGCAGCGGGAAACAGGGCTCGTATGGCTACACCTTC
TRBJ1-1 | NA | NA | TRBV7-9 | CASSLVTSRDTEAFF | TGTGCCAGCAGCTTAGTCACCAGTCGGGACACTGAAGCTTTCTTT
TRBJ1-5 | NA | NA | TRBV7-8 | CASTQGGYNQPQHF | TGTGCCAGCACCCAAGGGGGATACAATCAGCCCCAGCATTTT
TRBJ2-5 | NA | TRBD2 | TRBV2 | CASSGRLADTQETQYF | TGTGCCAGCAGTGGGAGGCTAGCGGATACCCAAGAGACCCAGTACTTC
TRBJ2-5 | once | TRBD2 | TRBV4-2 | CASSQTSGRGETQYF | TGTGCCAGCAGCCAAACTAGCGGGAGAGGAGAGACCCAGTACTTC